The T cell receptor beta chain under discussion was sequenced for a study of T cells in tumors after PD-1 blockade. Background on the study: No patient had prior checkpoint blockade, systemic immunosuppression, or radiotherapy within 4 weeks. A subset received ongoing vismodegib 150 mg daily alongside anti-PD-1 therapy. Study conclusions and caveats: Some novel exhausted tumor clones appeared in pre-treatment blood, suggesting peripheral recruitment.

Genomic DNA template from tumor biopsies or peripheral blood, about 600 ng to 6,500 ng input. The data were produced by immunoSEQ multiplex PCR, yet TCRdb's version contains in-frame clones alone and is incomplete. The sample has some 15,000 clones, roughly 82% seen once. This clone was found once. The antigen is unknown. V was shortened by 5 bases and J by 5 bases, with 16 bases between the two germline ends. The CDR3 is 15 residues long. The germline V gene encodes CDR1 LNHDA and CDR2 SQIVND (reference sequence). The clonotype was recovered from a human donor with basal cell carcinoma. The source material was PBMCs, sampled after anti-PD-1 treatment. V usage is TRBV19 and J usage is TRBJ2-1; the D gene is possibly TRBD1 (6 bases). The CDR3 sequence is CASSVAGTLNNEQFF. CDR3 nucleotide sequence: TGTGCCAGTAGTGTCGCCGGGACACTCAACAATGAGCAGTTCTTC.